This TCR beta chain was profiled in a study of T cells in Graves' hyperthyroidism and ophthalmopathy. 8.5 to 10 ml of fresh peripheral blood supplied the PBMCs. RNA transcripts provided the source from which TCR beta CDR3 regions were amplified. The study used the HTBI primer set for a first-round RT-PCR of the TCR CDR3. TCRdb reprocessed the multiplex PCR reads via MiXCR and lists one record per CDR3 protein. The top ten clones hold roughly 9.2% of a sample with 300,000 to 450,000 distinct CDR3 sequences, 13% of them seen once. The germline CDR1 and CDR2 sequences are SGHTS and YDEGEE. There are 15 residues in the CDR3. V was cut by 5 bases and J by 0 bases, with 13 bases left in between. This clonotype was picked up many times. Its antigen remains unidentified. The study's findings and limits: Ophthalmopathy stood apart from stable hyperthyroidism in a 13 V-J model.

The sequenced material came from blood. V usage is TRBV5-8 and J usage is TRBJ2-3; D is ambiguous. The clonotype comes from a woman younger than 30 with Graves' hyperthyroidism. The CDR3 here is CASSASSLSTDTQYF. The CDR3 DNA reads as TGTGCCAGCAGTGCATCGTCACTTAGCACAGATACGCAGTATTTT.